The next 7 T cell receptor beta chains were all read from a single sample in a study of blood T cell repertoires in COVID-19. Data came from immunoSEQ multiplex PCR; TCRdb stores just in-frame clones and leaves some out. This table has some 22,000 clones, 94% appearing once. Sequencing input: peripheral blood. The receptors derive from a woman aged 45-65 years with active COVID-19.

The chain is built from TRBV29-1 and TRBJ2-1; D uncertain. The V end was cut by 0 bases, the J end by 0 bases, with 12 bases between. CDR1 is SQVTM and CDR2 is ANQGSEA in the germline V gene. The CDR3 sequence is 16 residues long. CDR3 residues: CSVEDLGSISYNEQFF. CDR3 DNA sequence: TGCAGCGTTGAAGATCTAGGATCCATCTCCTACAATGAGCAGTTCTTC.

The chain has TRBV5-6 and TRBJ2-5, with TRBD2 matching 7 bases. CDR1 is SGHDT, CDR2 YYEEEE, per germline. The CDR3 has 13 residues. Trimming removed 2 bases from V and 3 bases from J; junction bases left unmatched: 1. CDR3 bases: TGTGCCAGCAGCTTCCGGGGGGAAGAGACCCAGTACTTC. It is translated as CASSFRGEETQYF.

This clone was counted a single time. Germline and junction disagree at one end, which may indicate a read error. The V gene is TRBV5-1, the J gene TRBJ2-1, with a possible D match to TRBD2 (6 bases). This CDR3 is 13 amino acids long. Germline CDR1 reads SGHRS; CDR2 reads YFSETQ. Here the CDR3 reads CASSLGGDLNSLF. The DNA of the CDR3 is TGCGCCAGCAGCTTGGGGGGGGACCTTAACTCCCTCTTC.

The chain employs TRBV19 and TRBJ1-5; D is perhaps TRBD1 (5 bases). Germline V CDR1 and CDR2: LNHDA, SQIVND (reference sequence). V lost 0 bases and J 2 bases, leaving 5 bases between the germline ends. This CDR3 spans 14 amino acids. The CDR3 sequence: CASSIDRGNQPQHF. The CDR3 region has the DNA TGTGCCAGTAGTATAGACAGGGGCAATCAGCCCCAGCATTTT.

The chain carries TRBV6-5 and TRBJ1-1; TRBD1 matches at 9 bases. V shed 4 bases, J shed 5 bases, and the junction held 8 bases outside the gene matches. Germline CDR1 and CDR2: MNHEY and SVGAGI. This CDR3 spans 15 amino acids. The CDR3, as DNA: TGTGCCAGCAGTTCGCCGACAGGGGGAAGGACTGAAGCTTTCTTT. Its translation is CASSSPTGGRTEAFF.

The V gene is TRBV6-5, the J gene TRBJ1-2; TRBD1 matches at 7 bases. The CDR3 spans 15 residues. Germline V gene sequence: CDR1 MNHEY, CDR2 SVGAGI. Germline trimming cut 5 bases from V and 2 bases from J; bases unmatched to any gene: 8. Here the CDR3 DNA reads TGTGCCAGCAGTCCCCTATGGGACAGCAACTATGGCTACACCTTC. Its translation is CASSPLWDSNYGYTF.

The chain recombines TRBV28 with TRBJ1-6; possibly TRBD1 for D (5 bases). Trimming cost V 4 bases and J 10 bases, with 14 bases left between them. Germline CDR1 reads MDHEN; CDR2 reads SYDVKM. The CDR3 has 14 amino acids. This CDR3 is CASSYWGLGSPLHF. The CDR3 DNA reads TGTGCCAGCAGTTATTGGGGACTGGGCTCACCCCTCCACTTT.